This T cell receptor (beta chain) was profiled in a study of blood T cell repertoires in COVID-19. Trimming cost V 1 base and J 8 bases, with 13 bases left between them. CDR1 is SGHRS and CDR2 is YFSETQ in the germline V gene. The CDR3 loop spans 14 amino acids. TCRdb's table, derived via immunoSEQ multiplex PCR, lists solely in-frame clones and lacks some. Found here are roughly 500,000 clones, around nine tenths of them singletons; the top ten hold 6.5% to 8.5%. Sequenced: PBMCs or T cells enriched from blood (not recorded which). The TCR was taken from a woman aged 55 to 70 who had recovered from COVID-19. The chain recombines TRBV5-1 with TRBJ1-3, with D tentatively TRBD1 (5 bases). CDR3 loop: CASSLWAKGDTIYF. DNA for the CDR3: TGCGCCAGCAGCTTGTGGGCCAAAGGGGACACCATATATTTT.